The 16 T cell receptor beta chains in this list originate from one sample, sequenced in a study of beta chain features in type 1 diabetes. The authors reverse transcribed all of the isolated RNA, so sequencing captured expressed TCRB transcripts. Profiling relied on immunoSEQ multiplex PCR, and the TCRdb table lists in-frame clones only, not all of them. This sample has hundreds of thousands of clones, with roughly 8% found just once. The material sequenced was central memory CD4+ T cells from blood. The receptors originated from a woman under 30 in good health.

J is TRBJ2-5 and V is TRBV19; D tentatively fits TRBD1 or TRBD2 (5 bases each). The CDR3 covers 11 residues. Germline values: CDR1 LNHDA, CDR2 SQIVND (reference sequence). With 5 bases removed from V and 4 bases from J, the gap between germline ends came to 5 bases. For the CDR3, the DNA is TGTGCCAGTAGTGGGACAGAGACCCAGTACTTC. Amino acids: CASSGTETQYF. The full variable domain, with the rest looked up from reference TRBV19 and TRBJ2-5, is DGGITQSPKYLFRKEGQNVTLSCEQNLNHDAMYWYRQDPGQGLRLIYYSQIVNDFQKGDIAEGYSVSREKKESFPLTVTSAQKNPTAFYLCASSGTETQYFGPGTRLLVL.

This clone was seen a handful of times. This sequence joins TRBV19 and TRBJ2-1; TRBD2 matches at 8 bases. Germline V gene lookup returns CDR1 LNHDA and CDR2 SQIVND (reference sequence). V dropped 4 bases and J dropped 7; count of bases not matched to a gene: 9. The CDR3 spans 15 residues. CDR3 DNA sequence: TGTGCCAGTAGTAGAGTCACTAGCGGATTGAATGAGCAGTTCTTC. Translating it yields CASSRVTSGLNEQFF.

The CDR3 loop reads CASSLRGAGASRDYNEQFF. In nucleotides, the CDR3 is TGTGCCAGCAGCTTAAGAGGGGCGGGAGCCAGTCGGGATTACAATGAGCAGTTCTTC. The chain couples TRBV7-3 to TRBJ2-1; TRBD2 agrees at 7 bases. The germline gives CDR1 SGHTA, CDR2 FQGTGA. The J segment lost 4 bases and the V segment lost 1 base, leaving 16 bases of the junction unmatched. The length of the CDR3 is 19 residues.

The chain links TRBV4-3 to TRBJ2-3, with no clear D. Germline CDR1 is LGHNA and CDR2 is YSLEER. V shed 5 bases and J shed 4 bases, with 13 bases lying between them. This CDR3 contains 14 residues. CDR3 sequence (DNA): TGCGCCAGCAGCTCCCTAGGAATCCCAGATACGCAGTATTTT. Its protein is CASSSLGIPDTQYF.

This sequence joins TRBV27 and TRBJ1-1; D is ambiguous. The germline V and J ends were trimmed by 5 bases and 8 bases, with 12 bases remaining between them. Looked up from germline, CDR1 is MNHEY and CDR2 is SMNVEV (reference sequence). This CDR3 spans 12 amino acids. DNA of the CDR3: TGTGCCAGCAGTAACCTCCACGGCGAAGCTTTCTTT. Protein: CASSNLHGEAFF.

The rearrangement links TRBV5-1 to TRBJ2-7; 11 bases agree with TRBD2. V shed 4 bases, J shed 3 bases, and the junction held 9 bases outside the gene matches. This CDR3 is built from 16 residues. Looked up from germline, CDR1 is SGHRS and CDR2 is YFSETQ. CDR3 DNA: TGCGCCAGCAGCCCGGACGGGACTAGCGGATACTACGAGCAGTACTTC. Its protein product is CASSPDGTSGYYEQYF.

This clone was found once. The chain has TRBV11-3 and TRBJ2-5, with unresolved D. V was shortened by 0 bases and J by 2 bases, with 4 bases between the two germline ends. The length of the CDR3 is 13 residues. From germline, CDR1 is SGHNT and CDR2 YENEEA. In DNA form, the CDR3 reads TGTGCCAGCAGCTTAGACAGTCAAGAGACCCAGTACTTC. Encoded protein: CASSLDSQETQYF.

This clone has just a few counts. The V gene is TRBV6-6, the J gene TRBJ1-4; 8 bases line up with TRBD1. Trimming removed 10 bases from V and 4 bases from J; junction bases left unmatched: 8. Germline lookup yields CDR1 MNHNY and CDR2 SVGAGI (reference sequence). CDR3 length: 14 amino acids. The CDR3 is CATCPGQVNEKLFF. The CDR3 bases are TGTGCCACCTGCCCGGGACAGGTTAATGAAAAACTGTTTTTT.

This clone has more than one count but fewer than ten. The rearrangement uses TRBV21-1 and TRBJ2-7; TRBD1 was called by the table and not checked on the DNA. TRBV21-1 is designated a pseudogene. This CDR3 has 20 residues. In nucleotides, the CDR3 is TGTGCCAGCAGCAAAGGCTACCAGGGGTCCCGGGACCCAACCTCCTACGAGCAGTACTTC. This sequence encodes CASSKGYQGSRDPTSYEQYF.

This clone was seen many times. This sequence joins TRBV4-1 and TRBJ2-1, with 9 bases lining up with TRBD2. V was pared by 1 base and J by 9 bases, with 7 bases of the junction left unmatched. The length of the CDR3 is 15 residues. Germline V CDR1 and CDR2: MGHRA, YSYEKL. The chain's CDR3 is CASSQVASGNSEQFF. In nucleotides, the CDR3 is TGCGCCAGCAGCCAAGTCGCTAGCGGGAATAGTGAGCAGTTCTTC.

DNA for the CDR3: TGTGCCAGCAGGAACCAGGGGTCCCCTGAAGCTTTCTTT. It encodes CASRNQGSPEAFF. The rearrangement links TRBV25-1 to TRBJ1-1; TRBD1 might be the D (6 bases). From germline, CDR1 is MGHDK and CDR2 SYGVNS. The CDR3 spans 13 residues. Trimming left V 6 bases short and J 6 bases short, with 14 bases between.

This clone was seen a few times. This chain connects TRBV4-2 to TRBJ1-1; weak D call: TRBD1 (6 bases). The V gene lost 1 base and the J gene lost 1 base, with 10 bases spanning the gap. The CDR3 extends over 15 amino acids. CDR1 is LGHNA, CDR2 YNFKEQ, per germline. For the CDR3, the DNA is TGTGCCAGCAGCCAAGGGGGAGGGGGGAACACTGAAGCTTTCTTT. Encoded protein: CASSQGGGGNTEAFF.

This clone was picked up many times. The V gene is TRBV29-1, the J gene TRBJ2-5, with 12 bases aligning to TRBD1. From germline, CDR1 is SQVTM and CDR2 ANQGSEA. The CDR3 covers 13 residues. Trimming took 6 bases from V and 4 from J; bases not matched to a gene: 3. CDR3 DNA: TGCAGCGTGGGACAGGGGGCGCGAGAGACCCAGTACTTC. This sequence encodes CSVGQGARETQYF.

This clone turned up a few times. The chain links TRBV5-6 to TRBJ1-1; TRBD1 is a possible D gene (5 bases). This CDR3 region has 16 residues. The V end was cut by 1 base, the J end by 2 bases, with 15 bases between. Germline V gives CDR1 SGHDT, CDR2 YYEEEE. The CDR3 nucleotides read TGTGCCAGCAGCTTGTTCGGGAGGGGATTTAACACTGAAGCTTTCTTT. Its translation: CASSLFGRGFNTEAFF.

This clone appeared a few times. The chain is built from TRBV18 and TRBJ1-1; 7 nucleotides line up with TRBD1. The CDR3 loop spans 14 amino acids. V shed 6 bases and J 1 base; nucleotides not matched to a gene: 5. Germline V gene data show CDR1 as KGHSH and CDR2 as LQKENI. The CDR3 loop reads CASSKDRKNTEAFF. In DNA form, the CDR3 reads TGTGCCAGCTCTAAGGACAGGAAGAACACTGAAGCTTTCTTT.

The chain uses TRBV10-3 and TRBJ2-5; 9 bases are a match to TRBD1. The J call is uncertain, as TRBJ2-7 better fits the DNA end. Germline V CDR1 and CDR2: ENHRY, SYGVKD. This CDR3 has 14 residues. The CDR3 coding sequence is TGTGCCATCAGTCCCGGGACAGGGACCTACGAGCAGTACTTC. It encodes CAISPGTGTYEQYF.